The clone carrying this T cell receptor (beta chain) came up a few times. The data are from a study of T cells in Graves' hyperthyroidism and ophthalmopathy. Regions amplified from RNA transcripts were the TCR beta CDR3 regions. HTBI primers were employed in a first-round RT-PCR of the TCR CDR3. One entry per CDR3 protein results from TCRdb running MiXCR on the multiplex PCR reads. This table has around 500,000 distinct CDR3 sequences, approximately 14% appearing once. The CDR3 contains 13 residues. V shed 5 bases and J 3 bases; nucleotides not matched to a gene: 3. Germline V gene lookup returns CDR1 GTSNPN and CDR2 SVGIG (reference sequence).

The J gene is TRBJ1-4, the V gene TRBV30; 7 bases map to TRBD1. The origin of this receptor is a woman younger than 35 with Graves' hyperthyroidism. The sample consisted of blood. The CDR3 loop is CAWSGTANEKLFF. CDR3 sequence (DNA): TGTGCCTGGTCCGGGACAGCTAATGAAAAACTGTTTTTT.